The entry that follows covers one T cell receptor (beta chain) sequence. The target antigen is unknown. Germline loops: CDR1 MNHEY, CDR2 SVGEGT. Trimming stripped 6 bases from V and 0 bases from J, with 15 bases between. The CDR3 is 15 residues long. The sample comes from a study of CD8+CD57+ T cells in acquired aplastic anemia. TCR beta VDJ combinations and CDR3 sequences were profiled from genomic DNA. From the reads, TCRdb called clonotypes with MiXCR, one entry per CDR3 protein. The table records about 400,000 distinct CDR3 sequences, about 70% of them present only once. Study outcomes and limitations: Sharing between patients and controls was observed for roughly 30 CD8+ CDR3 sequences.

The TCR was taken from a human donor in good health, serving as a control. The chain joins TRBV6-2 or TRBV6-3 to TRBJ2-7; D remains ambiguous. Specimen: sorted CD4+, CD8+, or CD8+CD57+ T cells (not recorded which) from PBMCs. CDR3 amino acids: CASREWSVSSYEQYV. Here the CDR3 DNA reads TGTGCCAGCAGGGAATGGTCCGTTAGCTCCTACGAGCAGTACGTC.